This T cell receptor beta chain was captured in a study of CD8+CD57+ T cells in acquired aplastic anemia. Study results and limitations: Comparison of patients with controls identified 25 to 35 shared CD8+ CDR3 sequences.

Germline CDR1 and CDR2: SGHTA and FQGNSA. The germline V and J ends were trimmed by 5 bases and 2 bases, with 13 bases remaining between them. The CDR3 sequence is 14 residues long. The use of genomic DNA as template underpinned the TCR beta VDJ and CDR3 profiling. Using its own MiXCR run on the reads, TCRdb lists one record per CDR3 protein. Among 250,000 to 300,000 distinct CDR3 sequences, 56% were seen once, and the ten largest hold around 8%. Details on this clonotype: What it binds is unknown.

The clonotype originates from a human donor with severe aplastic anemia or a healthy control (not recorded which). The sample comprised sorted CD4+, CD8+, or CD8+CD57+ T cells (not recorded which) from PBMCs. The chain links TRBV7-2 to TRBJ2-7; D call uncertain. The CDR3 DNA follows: TGTGCCAGCAGCCGGAGTTCAGCAGCCTACGAGCAGTACTTC. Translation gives CASSRSSAAYEQYF.